The 20 T cell receptor beta chains presented below share a single source sample, sequenced in a study of shared clonotypes between healthy human individuals (dated by TCRdb to 2018 to 2020). CD8 naive samples consisted of CD45RO-negative cells that were positively selected for CCR7, yielding a CD45RA+CCR7+ population without TemRA cells. Libraries were constructed by the immunoSEQ multiplex PCR assay. TCRdb's version of the immuneACCESS table is confined to in-frame rearrangements and falls short of the full clone set. An unresolved V gene accounts for under half of the shortfall where checked; the remainder is of unknown origin. This sample comprises fewer than 1 million clones, 96% of them detected only once. The ten biggest clones cover less than 0.25% of the sample. Sequenced sample: naive CD8+ T cells sorted from blood. The label giving this sample's cell subset or site can be read as: CD45RA+CCR7+. The receptors shown here come from a man aged 30 to 39 in good health.

This sequence joins TRBV28 and TRBJ2-7; 7 positions agree with TRBD1. Germline trimming cut 3 bases from V and 5 bases from J; bases unmatched to any gene: 13. The CDR3 covers 16 residues. Per the germline V gene, CDR1 is MDHEN and CDR2 is SYDVKM. CDR3: CASSFVQGQGTNEQYF. CDR3 coding DNA: TGTGCCAGCAGTTTTGTACAGGGGCAGGGGACCAACGAGCAGTACTTC.

In nucleotides, the CDR3 is TGTGCCAGCAGCGCCCTATCTTCAGGAAAGCCCAACAATGAGCAGTTCTTC. Translated, it gives CASSALSSGKPNNEQFF. The rearrangement joins TRBV2 to TRBJ2-1; D gene uncertain. The V and J ends lost 6 bases and 5 bases respectively, with 23 bases between them. The CDR3 totals 17 residues. The V gene's germline CDR1 is SNHLY and CDR2 FYNNEI. Using reference TRBV2 and TRBJ2-1 for the parts outside the CDR3, the full variable domain is EPEVTQTPSHQVTQMGQEVILRCVPISNHLYFYWYRQILGQKVEFLVSFYNNEISEKSEIFDDQFSVERPDGSNFTLKIRSTKLEDSAMYFCASSALSSGKPNNEQFFGPGTRLTVL.

On this clone: Other DNA sequences from this sample encode an identical CDR3 as well. The rearrangement uses TRBV4-1 and TRBJ1-1, with D unresolved. The CDR3 loop spans 13 amino acids. Trimming took 1 base from V and 1 from J, leaving 4 bases between them. Germline V gives CDR1 MGHRA, CDR2 YSYEKL. The DNA for the CDR3 is TGCGCCAGCAGCCAAGCAGGGAACACTGAAGCTTTCTTT. Residues: CASSQAGNTEAFF.

The genes are TRBV7-9 and TRBJ2-1, with 7 nucleotides matching TRBD2. Germline assignment: CDR1 SEHNR and CDR2 FQNEAQ (reference sequence). J gave up 0 bases and V 8 bases, and 13 bases lay outside the gene matches. This CDR3 spans 17 amino acids. For the CDR3, the DNA is TGTGCCAGCGGCGGACTACGGGGGGTATCCTCCTACAATGAGCAGTTCTTC. This encodes CASGGLRGVSSYNEQFF.

The J gene is TRBJ1-3, the V gene TRBV2, with D hard to call. Per germline, CDR1 SNHLY and CDR2 FYNNEI. The CDR3 consists of 13 residues. Trimming took off 8 bases at V and 0 bases at J, with 8 bases between the two ends. The CDR3: CASWRDSGNTIYF. In DNA, the CDR3 is TGTGCCAGCTGGAGGGACTCTGGAAACACCATATATTTT.

The CDR3 DNA follows: TGTGCCAGTAGTATAGGGACAGTCGGGGATACGCAGTATTTT. This codes for CASSIGTVGDTQYF. The chain joins TRBV19 to TRBJ2-3; possibly TRBD1 for D (6 bases). The CDR3 is made up of 14 amino acids. The ends were cut back, 1 base at V and 6 bases at J, with 11 bases in the middle. Germline CDR1 LNHDA, CDR2 SQIVND (reference sequence).

A note on this clone: Other DNA sequences of this sample code for an identical CDR3. The V and J genes are TRBV4-1 and TRBJ2-2; D is unclear. Per germline, CDR1 MGHRA and CDR2 YSYEKL. Trimming stripped 1 base from V and 5 bases from J, with 5 bases between. The CDR3 is 13 residues long. This CDR3 reads CASSQVGTGELFF. CDR3 bases: TGCGCCAGCAGCCAAGTTGGAACCGGGGAGCTGTTTTTT.

V is TRBV7-6 and J is TRBJ2-6; D is undetermined. The CDR3 loop spans 16 amino acids. CDR1 and CDR2 (germline): SGHVS, FNYEAQ. Trimming removed 6 bases at V and 0 bases at J, with 12 bases between. The DNA for the CDR3 is TGTGCCAGCAGTCCCTGGCCCAGCTCTGGGGCCAACGTCCTGACTTTC. As protein: CASSPWPSSGANVLTF.

As concerns this clone: Other DNA variants within this sample encode the same CDR3. The V call is TRBV6-5, the J call TRBJ2-1; the match to TRBD1 covers 11 bases. Germline assignment: CDR1 MNHEY and CDR2 SVGAGI. The ends lost 5 bases at V and 6 bases at J; junction bases unmatched: 3. This CDR3 spans 14 amino acids. CDR3 DNA: TGTGCCAGCAGTCCCGGGACAGGGGGCAATGAGCAGTTCTTC. The encoded protein is CASSPGTGGNEQFF.

The rearrangement uses TRBV30 and TRBJ1-5; 8 bases are a match to TRBD1. The CDR3 extends over 14 amino acids. V was pared by 0 bases and J by 7 bases, with 5 bases of the junction left unmatched. The germline gives CDR1 GTSNPN, CDR2 SVGIG (reference sequence). The CDR3 here is CAWSVTTGGQPQHF. CDR3 bases: TGTGCCTGGAGTGTAACAACAGGGGGACAGCCCCAGCATTTT.

This clone was recorded only once. The chain employs TRBV9 and TRBJ1-1; D is possibly TRBD1 (5 bases). This CDR3 spans 15 amino acids. Per the germline V gene, CDR1 is SGDLS and CDR2 is YYNGEE. With 4 bases removed from V and 4 bases from J, the gap between germline ends came to 17 bases. The chain's CDR3 is CASSPTGTVGTEAFF. CDR3 nucleotides: TGTGCCAGCAGCCCGACCGGGACGGTTGGCACTGAAGCTTTCTTT.

The chain joins TRBV7-8 to TRBJ2-1; D call uncertain. CDR1 SGHVS and CDR2 FQNEAQ come from the germline V gene. Trimming took 5 bases from V and 0 from J, leaving 14 bases between them. The length of the CDR3 is 16 residues. The CDR3 DNA reads as TGTGCCAGCAGCCCTGCGGCGACCCGCTCCTACAATGAGCAGTTCTTC. Translated: CASSPAATRSYNEQFF.

The chain combines TRBV2 with TRBJ2-1; TRBD2 agrees at 8 bases. The CDR3 consists of 14 residues. The trim removed 7 bases at V and 5 bases at J, leaving 7 bases unmatched. Germline values: CDR1 SNHLY, CDR2 FYNNEI. The chain's CDR3 is CASTAAGEDNEQFF. In nucleotides, the CDR3 is TGTGCCAGCACCGCAGCGGGAGAGGACAATGAGCAGTTCTTC.

V gene TRBV18 combines with J gene TRBJ2-7; 10 nucleotides match TRBD2. Germline lookup yields CDR1 KGHSH and CDR2 LQKENI. Trimming took 3 bases from V and 5 from J; bases not matched to a gene: 10. The CDR3 is 16 residues long. CDR3 DNA: TGTGCCAGCTCACCTCCTAGCGGGAGAGTAGGAAACGAGCAGTACTTC. It is translated as CASSPPSGRVGNEQYF.

A single count supports this clone. The chain is built from TRBV4-2 and TRBJ1-5, with D possibly TRBD1 on 5 matching bases. The CDR3 spans 15 residues. Looked up from germline, CDR1 is LGHNA and CDR2 is YNFKEQ. V lost 0 bases to trimming and J lost 1 base, with 7 bases between them. CDR3 sequence: CASSQEDTSNQPQHF. The CDR3 nucleotides read TGTGCCAGCAGCCAAGAGGACACAAGCAATCAGCCCCAGCATTTT.

The chain joins TRBV28 to TRBJ2-3; D remains ambiguous. CDR3 length: 13 amino acids. Germline-derived CDR1 and CDR2 are MDHEN and SYDVKM. Deletions cut 6 bases from V and 10 bases from J, with 17 bases between. The DNA of the CDR3 is TGTGCCAGCAGCCTTCACCATCGCGCTGCGCAGTATTTT. Translated, it gives CASSLHHRAAQYF.

CDR3 sequence (DNA): TGCGCCAGCAGTGATGAGGGCTTGGGCGAGCAGTACTTC. Translated, it gives CASSDEGLGEQYF. The chain combines TRBV10-2 with TRBJ2-7, with a possible D match to TRBD2 (5 bases). Germline assignment: CDR1 WSHSY and CDR2 SAAADI. CDR3 length: 13 residues. V dropped 3 bases and J dropped 6 bases, with 12 bases sitting between them.

The chain joins TRBV15 to TRBJ1-5; D is possibly TRBD1 (5 bases). This CDR3 is built from 15 residues. Germline loops: CDR1 LNHNV, CDR2 YYDKDF (reference sequence). Deletions cut 1 base from V and 4 bases from J, with 11 bases between. The DNA of the CDR3 is TGTGCCACCAGCAGAGGGCAGGGAGCAAATCAGCCCCAGCATTTT. Protein: CATSRGQGANQPQHF.

This clone has only one observation. The V call is TRBV29-1, the J call TRBJ1-1, with unresolved D. Germline loops: CDR1 SQVTM, CDR2 ANQGSEA. This CDR3 contains 13 residues. Trimming stripped 6 bases from V and 7 bases from J, with 18 bases between. CDR3 amino acids: CSVEGQKPGEAFF. CDR3 nucleotides: TGCAGCGTGGAGGGCCAGAAGCCAGGTGAAGCTTTCTTT. Full variable domain (rest looked up from reference TRBV29-1 and TRBJ1-1): SAVISQKPSRDICQRGTSLTIQCQVDSQVTMMFWYRQQPGQSLTLIATANQGSEATYESGFVIDKFPISRPNLTFSTLTVSNMSPEDSSIYLCSVEGQKPGEAFFGQGTRLTVV.

The gene calls are TRBV15 and TRBJ2-1, with D possibly being TRBD2 (6 bases). CDR3 length equals 13 residues. The V gene lost 4 bases and the J gene lost 8 bases, with 12 bases spanning the gap. Germline V gives CDR1 LNHNV, CDR2 YYDKDF (reference sequence). The chain's CDR3 is CATSTGVGDEQFF. The CDR3 region has the DNA TGTGCCACCAGCACGGGAGTAGGCGATGAGCAGTTCTTC.